The 22 T cell receptor beta chains below were found in one sample sequenced in a study of technical replicates of blood from several donors. TCRdb's table, derived via immunoSEQ multiplex PCR, lists solely in-frame clones and lacks some. The sample carries 70,000 to 85,000 clones, around 97% recorded once. The sequencing sample was made of T cells isolated from PBMCs. The receptors originated from a human donor in good health.

This chain connects TRBV7-3 to TRBJ2-3; 13 bases match TRBD2. Germline lookup yields CDR1 SGHTA and CDR2 FQGTGA. This CDR3 has 17 residues. Germline trimming cut 5 bases from V and 3 bases from J; bases unmatched to any gene: 8. The CDR3 loop is CASSPTSGGALTDTQYF. CDR3 in DNA: TGTGCCAGCAGCCCAACTAGCGGGGGGGCCTTGACAGATACGCAGTATTTT.

The V and J genes are TRBV28 and TRBJ1-2; D call uncertain. V lost 3 bases and J 3 bases, leaving 11 bases between the germline ends. CDR3 length: 14 residues. Germline loops: CDR1 MDHEN, CDR2 SYDVKM. Written as DNA, the CDR3 is TGTGCCAGCAGTTTTAGTAGCGAGGACTATGGCTACACCTTC. Translating it yields CASSFSSEDYGYTF.

The chain uses TRBV10-1 and TRBJ2-3; TRBD2 aligns across 8 bases. CDR1 is WNHNN, CDR2 SYGVQD, per germline (reference sequence). This CDR3 has 15 residues. V lost 4 bases to trimming and J lost 4 bases; unmatched junction nucleotides: 7. The CDR3 bases are TGCGCCAGCAGTGGAGAGCGGGGGTGGGCAGATACGCAGTATTTT. It translates to CASSGERGWADTQYF.

V usage is TRBV10-3 and J usage is TRBJ1-6; D uncertain. The CDR3 is 13 residues long. From germline, CDR1 is ENHRY and CDR2 SYGVKD. The ends were cut back, 4 bases at V and 5 bases at J, with 6 bases in the middle. In nucleotides, the CDR3 is TGTGCCATCAGTGGGCAGGATAATTCACCCCTCCACTTT. Its translation is CAISGQDNSPLHF.

This rearrangement joins TRBV7-9 to TRBJ1-4; D is ambiguous. V shed 5 bases and J shed 8 bases, with 18 bases lying between them. There are 15 residues in the CDR3. Germline assignment: CDR1 SEHNR and CDR2 FQNEAQ (reference sequence). CDR3: CASSLVTRAGEKLFF. The DNA for the CDR3 is TGTGCCAGCAGCCTGGTCACGCGGGCCGGGGAAAAACTGTTTTTT.

The chain employs TRBV7-6 and TRBJ1-1; possible D gene TRBD1, 5 bases. This CDR3 contains 13 residues. Germline CDR1 is SGHVS and CDR2 is FNYEAQ. The ends were cut back, 0 bases at V and 7 bases at J, with 9 bases in the middle. CDR3: CASSLAWGGEAFF. The CDR3 DNA sequence: TGTGCCAGCAGCTTAGCGTGGGGGGGTGAAGCTTTCTTT.

The J gene is TRBJ1-1, the V gene TRBV28, with TRBD1 matching 7 bases. Looked up from germline, CDR1 is MDHEN and CDR2 is SYDVKM. CDR3 length: 15 amino acids. V lost 6 bases, J lost 6 bases, and 13 bases stayed unmatched. CDR3 coding DNA: TGTGCCAGCAGCCCAGGGGACAGTCTAAGCCCTGAAGCTTTCTTT. Its translation: CASSPGDSLSPEAFF.

Written as DNA, the CDR3 is TGTGCCAGCAGCTTGATGGTGGGGGGAACTGAAGCTTTCTTT. This sequence encodes CASSLMVGGTEAFF. The gene calls are TRBV5-6 and TRBJ1-1; the D gene is possibly TRBD1 (5 bases). V was clipped by 1 base and J by 5 bases, with 12 bases between them. The CDR3 extends over 14 amino acids. CDR1 is SGHDT, CDR2 YYEEEE, per germline.

V is TRBV5-1 and J is TRBJ1-5, with 9 bases matching TRBD1. CDR3 size: 15 residues. J lost 6 bases, V lost 3 bases, and 7 bases had no gene match. Germline lookup yields CDR1 SGHRS and CDR2 YFSETQ. CDR3 residues: CASSSGQGKGQPQHF. CDR3 in DNA: TGCGCCAGCAGCTCAGGACAGGGGAAGGGTCAGCCCCAGCATTTT. The full variable domain, rest sourced from reference TRBV5-1 and TRBJ1-5, is KAGVTQTPRYLIKTRGQQVTLSCSPISGHRSVSWYQQTPGQGLQFLFEYFSETQRNKGNFPGRFSGRQFSNSRSEMNVSTLELGDSALYLCASSSGQGKGQPQHFGDGTRLSIL.

DNA of the CDR3: TGTGCCAGCAGCGCTAGTGGGTCAGAGACCCAGTACTTC. The encoded protein is CASSASGSETQYF. The genes are TRBV9 and TRBJ2-5; no reliable D call. The germline gives CDR1 SGDLS, CDR2 YYNGEE. Deletions cut 3 bases from V and 4 bases from J, with 10 bases between. The CDR3 covers 13 residues.

The genes are TRBV5-1 and TRBJ1-1, with D maybe TRBD1 (5 bases). The CDR3 consists of 14 residues. Deletions cut 0 bases from V and 0 bases from J, with 6 bases between. Germline lookup yields CDR1 SGHRS and CDR2 YFSETQ. The CDR3 here is CASSLDRMNTEAFF. The CDR3 DNA reads as TGCGCCAGCAGCTTGGACAGGATGAACACTGAAGCTTTCTTT.

This chain connects TRBV11-2 to TRBJ2-1; D not certain. This CDR3 comprises 14 residues. Deletions cut 2 bases from V and 3 bases from J, with 8 bases between. CDR1 and CDR2 (germline): SGHAT, FQNNGV. The CDR3 nucleotides read TGTGCCAGCAGCTTATGGTACGGCTACAATGAGCAGTTCTTC. Amino acids: CASSLWYGYNEQFF.

This clone was counted once. V gene TRBV4-1 combines with J gene TRBJ2-7, with D possibly matching TRBD1 (5 bases). This CDR3 comprises 13 residues. Germline V gene data show CDR1 as MGHRA and CDR2 as YSYEKL. Trimming stripped 6 bases from V and 3 bases from J, with 12 bases between. This CDR3 is CASRGQGNYEQYF. The CDR3 nucleotides are TGCGCCAGCAGAGGACAAGGGAACTACGAGCAGTACTTC.

The chain links TRBV7-9 to TRBJ1-5; possible D gene TRBD1, 6 bases. V was cut by 5 bases and J by 0 bases, with 11 bases left in between. This CDR3 has 15 amino acids. Germline V gene lookup returns CDR1 SEHNR and CDR2 FQNEAQ (reference sequence). DNA of the CDR3: TGTGCCAGCAGCCTCACAGGGAATAGCAATCAGCCCCAGCATTTT. This encodes CASSLTGNSNQPQHF.

The chain employs TRBV2 and TRBJ1-3, with no clear D. Germline CDR1 SNHLY, CDR2 FYNNEI. The V end lost 4 bases, the J end lost 5 bases, and 9 bases lay between the germline ends. The CDR3 has 13 residues. CDR3 sequence (DNA): TGTGCCAGCAGTGTCGAGGGAAGAAACACCATATATTTT. It is translated as CASSVEGRNTIYF.

The rearrangement joins TRBV6-5 to TRBJ1-5; D remains unclear. CDR3 length: 14 residues. The ends were cut back, 7 bases at V and 6 bases at J, with 16 bases in the middle. Germline CDR1 is MNHEY and CDR2 is SVGAGI. Here the CDR3 reads CASKPSSGGQPQHF. The CDR3 DNA follows: TGTGCCAGCAAGCCCTCGTCGGGTGGTCAGCCCCAGCATTTT.

This clone was seen a few times. The rearrangement joins TRBV5-1 to TRBJ2-2; the D is unclear. The V end lost 0 bases, the J end lost 7 bases, and 4 bases lay between the germline ends. Per the germline V gene, CDR1 is SGHRS and CDR2 is YFSETQ. The CDR3 runs to 12 residues. CDR3 sequence reads: CASSLGLGELFF. In DNA, the CDR3 is TGCGCCAGCAGCTTGGGTCTCGGGGAGCTGTTTTTT.

This chain connects TRBV27 to TRBJ2-2; possibly TRBD1 for D (6 bases). Trimming stripped 5 bases from V and 2 bases from J, with 21 bases between. Germline V gives CDR1 MNHEY, CDR2 SMNVEV (reference sequence). The CDR3 extends over 18 amino acids. CDR3 in amino acids: CASSASSRDIINTGELFF. CDR3 in DNA: TGTGCCAGCAGTGCCTCATCCAGGGACATAATCAACACCGGGGAGCTGTTTTTT.

The chain links TRBV9 to TRBJ1-2; the match to TRBD1 covers 7 bases. In germline, CDR1 is SGDLS, CDR2 YYNGEE. V was pared by 3 bases and J by 2 bases, with 7 bases of the junction left unmatched. This CDR3 has 15 amino acids. This CDR3 reads CASSAANRGNYGYTF. For the CDR3, the DNA is TGTGCCAGCAGCGCCGCAAACAGGGGCAACTATGGCTACACCTTC.

This chain uses TRBV6-1 with TRBJ2-7; D is ambiguous. V dropped 1 base and J dropped 2 bases, with 15 bases sitting between them. CDR3 length equals 16 residues. Germline V lookup: CDR1 MNHNS, CDR2 SASEGT. CDR3 region: CASSEGYGRLTYEQYF. The DNA of the CDR3 is TGTGCCAGCAGTGAAGGTTATGGCAGACTTACCTACGAGCAGTACTTC.

The chain combines TRBV6-4 with TRBJ1-1, with D hard to call. The V gene's germline CDR1 is MRHNA and CDR2 SNTAGT. V shed 0 bases and J shed 7 bases, with 12 bases lying between them. The CDR3 sequence is 14 residues long. The CDR3: CASSDSWPGGEAFF. DNA of the CDR3: TGTGCCAGCAGTGACTCATGGCCCGGAGGTGAAGCTTTCTTT.

The gene calls are TRBV7-9 and TRBJ1-4, with a possible D match to TRBD1 (6 bases). With 5 bases removed from V and 8 bases from J, the gap between germline ends came to 18 bases. The germline V gene encodes CDR1 SEHNR and CDR2 FQNEAQ (reference sequence). CDR3 size: 15 residues. The CDR3: CASSPSGGPLEKLFF. CDR3 coding DNA: TGTGCCAGCAGCCCCAGCGGGGGCCCCTTGGAAAAACTGTTTTTT.